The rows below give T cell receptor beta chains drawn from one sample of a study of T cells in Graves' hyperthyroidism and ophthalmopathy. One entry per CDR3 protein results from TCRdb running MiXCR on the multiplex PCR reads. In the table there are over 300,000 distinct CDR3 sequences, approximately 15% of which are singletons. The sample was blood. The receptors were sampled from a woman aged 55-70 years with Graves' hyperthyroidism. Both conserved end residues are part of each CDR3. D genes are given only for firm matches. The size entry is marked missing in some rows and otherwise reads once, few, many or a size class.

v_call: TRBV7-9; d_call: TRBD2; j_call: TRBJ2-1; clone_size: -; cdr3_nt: TGTGTCAGCAGCCGACTAGCGGGAGGGCCGAGTGAGCAGTTCTTC; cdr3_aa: CVSSRLAGGPSEQFF
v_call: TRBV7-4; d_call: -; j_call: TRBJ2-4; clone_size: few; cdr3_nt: TGTGCCAGCAGCTTAGTCTGGGGTGGGAGTGTGGGAGCCAAAAACATTCAGTACTTC; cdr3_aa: CASSLVWGGSVGAKNIQYF
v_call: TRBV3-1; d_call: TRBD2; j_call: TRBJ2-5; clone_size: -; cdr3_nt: TGTGCCAGCAGCCTCCCCACCGGGACTAGCGGGGAGACCCAGTACTTC; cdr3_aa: CASSLPTGTSGETQYF
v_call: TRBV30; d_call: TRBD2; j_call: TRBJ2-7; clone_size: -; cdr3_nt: TGTGCCTGGAGTAAACCGGGACTAGCCCACGAGCAGTACTTC; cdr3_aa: CAWSKPGLAHEQYF
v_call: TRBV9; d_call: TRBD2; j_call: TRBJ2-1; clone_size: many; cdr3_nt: TGTGCCAGCAGCGTAGGTCCCGGGACTAGCGGGAGCGCATCCTACAATGAGCAGTTCTTC; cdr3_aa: CASSVGPGTSGSASYNEQFF
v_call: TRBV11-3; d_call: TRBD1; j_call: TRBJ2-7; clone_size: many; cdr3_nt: TGTGCCAGCAGCTACCGACAGGGGGGAGAGCAGTACTTC; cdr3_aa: CASSYRQGGEQYF
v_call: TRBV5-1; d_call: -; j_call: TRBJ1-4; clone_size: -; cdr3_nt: TGCGCCAGCAGAGCTCAGCCAACTAATGAAAAACTGTTTTTT; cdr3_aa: CASRAQPTNEKLFF
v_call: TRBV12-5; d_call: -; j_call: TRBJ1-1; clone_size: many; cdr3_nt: TGTGCTAGTGGACCAGACACCAACACTGAAGCTTTCTTT; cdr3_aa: CASGPDTNTEAFF
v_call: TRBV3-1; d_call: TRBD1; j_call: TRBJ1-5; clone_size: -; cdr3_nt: TGTGCCAGCGGCCAAGCAGGGGGCAGGGCCAATCAGCCCCAGCATTTT; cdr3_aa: CASGQAGGRANQPQHF
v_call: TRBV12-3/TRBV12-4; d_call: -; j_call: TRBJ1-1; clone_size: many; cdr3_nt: TGTGCCAGCAGTTTCTCGAGGGATACTGAAGCTTTCTTT; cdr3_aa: CASSFSRDTEAFF
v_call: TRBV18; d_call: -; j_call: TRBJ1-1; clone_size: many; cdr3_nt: TGTGCCAGCTCACGAGGCAGCTGGAACACTGAAGCTTTCTTT; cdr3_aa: CASSRGSWNTEAFF
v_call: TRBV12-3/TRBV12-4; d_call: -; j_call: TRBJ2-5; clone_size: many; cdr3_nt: TGTGCCAGCAGTTTAATTAGCGGAGGGGGCGAGACCCAGTACTTC; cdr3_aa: CASSLISGGGETQYF
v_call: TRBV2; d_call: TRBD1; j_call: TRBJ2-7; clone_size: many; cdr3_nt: TGTGCCAGCATGTGGGGACAGGGGATTAGCGAGCAGTACTTC; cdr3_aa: CASMWGQGISEQYF